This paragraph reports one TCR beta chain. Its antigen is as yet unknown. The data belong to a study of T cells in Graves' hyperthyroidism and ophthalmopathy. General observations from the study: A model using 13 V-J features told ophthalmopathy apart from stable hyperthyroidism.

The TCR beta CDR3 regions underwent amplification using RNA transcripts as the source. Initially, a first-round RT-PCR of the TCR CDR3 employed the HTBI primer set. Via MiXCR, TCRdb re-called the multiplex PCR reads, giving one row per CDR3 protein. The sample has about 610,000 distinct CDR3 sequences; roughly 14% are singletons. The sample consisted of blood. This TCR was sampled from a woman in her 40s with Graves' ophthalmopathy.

In DNA, the CDR3 is TGTGCCAGCAGTGTAGGGTTGAGGGGCACGAACACCGGGGAGCTGTTTTTT. It encodes CASSVGLRGTNTGELFF. The chain uses TRBV27 and TRBJ2-2; TRBD1 or TRBD2 may be the D gene (5 bases each). Germline values: CDR1 MNHEY, CDR2 SMNVEV (reference sequence). This CDR3 is built from 17 residues. Trimming left V 5 bases short and J 0 bases short, with 16 bases between.